This T cell receptor beta chain appears in the sequencing data of a study of blood T cell repertoires in COVID-19. Turning to the study itself: Italy, Spain and the United States were the sources of the convalescent and acute COVID-19 samples.

The table came from immunoSEQ multiplex PCR; TCRdb's copy has only in-frame clones and leaves some out. The sample consists of about 62,000 clones, 70% to 90% of them appearing once. Germline CDR1 and CDR2: SGDLS and YYNGEE. This CDR3 spans 17 amino acids. Trimming cost V 3 bases and J 3 bases, with 21 bases left between them. This chain links TRBV9 with TRBJ1-2; D gene unclear. Sample: peripheral blood. The clonotype comes from a human donor in a cohort sampled during active COVID-19. In nucleotides, the CDR3 is TGTGCCAGCAGCGAGAGGGTGTCGACGGCCTCTCACTATGGCTACACCTTC. This translates into CASSERVSTASHYGYTF. Full variable domain (remainder filled in from reference TRBV9 and TRBJ1-2): DSGVTQTPKHLITATGQRVTLRCSPRSGDLSVYWYQQSLDQGLQFLIQYYNGEERAKGNILERFSAQQFPDLHSELNLSSLELGDSALYFCASSERVSTASHYGYTFGSGTRLTVV.